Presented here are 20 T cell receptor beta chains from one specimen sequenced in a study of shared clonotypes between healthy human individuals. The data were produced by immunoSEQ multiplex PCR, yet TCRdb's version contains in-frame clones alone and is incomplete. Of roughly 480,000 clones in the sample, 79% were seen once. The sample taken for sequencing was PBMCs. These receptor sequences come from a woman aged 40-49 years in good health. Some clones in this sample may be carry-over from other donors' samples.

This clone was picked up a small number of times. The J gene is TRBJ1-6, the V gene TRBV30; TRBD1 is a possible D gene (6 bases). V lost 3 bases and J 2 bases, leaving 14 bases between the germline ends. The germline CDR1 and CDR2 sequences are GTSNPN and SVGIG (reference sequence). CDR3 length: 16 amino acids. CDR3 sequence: CAWREQGFTYNSPLHF. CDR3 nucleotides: TGTGCCTGGAGGGAACAGGGATTCACCTATAATTCACCCCTCCACTTT.

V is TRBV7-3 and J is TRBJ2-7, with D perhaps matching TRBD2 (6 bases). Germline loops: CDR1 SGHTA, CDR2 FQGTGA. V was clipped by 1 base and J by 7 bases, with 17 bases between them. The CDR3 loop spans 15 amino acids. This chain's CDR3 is CASSLIGTPGEEQYF. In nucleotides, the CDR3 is TGTGCCAGCAGCTTAATAGGGACCCCGGGGGAGGAGCAGTACTTC.

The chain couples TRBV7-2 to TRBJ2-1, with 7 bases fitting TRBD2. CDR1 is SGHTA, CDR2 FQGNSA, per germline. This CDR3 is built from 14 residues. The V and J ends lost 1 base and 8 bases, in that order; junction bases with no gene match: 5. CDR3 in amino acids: CASSLGMREYEQFF. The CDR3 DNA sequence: TGTGCCAGCAGCTTAGGGATGCGGGAGTATGAGCAGTTCTTC.

The CDR3 DNA reads as TGTGCCAGCAGCTTAGGGGCCGGACAGGGAAGAACTGAAGCTTTCTTT. Translation: CASSLGAGQGRTEAFF. The chain joins TRBV2 to TRBJ1-1, with 8 bases identical to TRBD1. This CDR3 has 16 amino acids. Germline V CDR1 and CDR2: SNHLY, FYNNEI. The V gene end was trimmed by 6 bases and the J gene end by 5 bases; junction bases not matched to a gene: 14. Using reference TRBV2 and TRBJ1-1 for the parts outside the CDR3, the full variable domain is EPEVTQTPSHQVTQMGQEVILRCVPISNHLYFYWYRQILGQKVEFLVSFYNNEISEKSEIFDDQFSVERPDGSNFTLKIRSTKLEDSAMYFCASSLGAGQGRTEAFFGQGTRLTVV.

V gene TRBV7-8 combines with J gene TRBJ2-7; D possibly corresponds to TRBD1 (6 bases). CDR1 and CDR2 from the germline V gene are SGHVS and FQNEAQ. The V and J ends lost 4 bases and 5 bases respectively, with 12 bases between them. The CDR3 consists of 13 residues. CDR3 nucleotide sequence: TGTGCCAGCAGCTATTTGACAGGTAACGAGCAGTACTTC. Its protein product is CASSYLTGNEQYF.

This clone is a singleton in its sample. The CDR3 coding sequence is TGTGCCAGCAGTTTAGTAGCGGGAGCGAGCGAGCAGTACTTC. Residues: CASSLVAGASEQYF. The chain links TRBV28 to TRBJ2-7; TRBD2 agrees at 9 bases. The CDR3 sequence is 14 residues long. Germline V gene data show CDR1 as MDHEN and CDR2 as SYDVKM. Unmatched junction bases numbered 5, after V lost 2 bases and J lost 6 bases.

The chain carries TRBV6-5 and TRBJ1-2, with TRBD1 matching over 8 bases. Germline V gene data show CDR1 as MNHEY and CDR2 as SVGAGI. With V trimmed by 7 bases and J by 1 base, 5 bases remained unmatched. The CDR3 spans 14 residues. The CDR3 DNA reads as TGTGCCAGCACCAGGGACAGGCGTAACTATGGCTACACCTTC. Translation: CASTRDRRNYGYTF.

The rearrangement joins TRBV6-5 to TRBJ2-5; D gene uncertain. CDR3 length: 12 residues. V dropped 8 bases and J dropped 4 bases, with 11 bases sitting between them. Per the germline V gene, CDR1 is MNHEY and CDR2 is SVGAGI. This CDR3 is CASGLVVETQYF. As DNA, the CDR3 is TGTGCCAGCGGCCTAGTGGTAGAGACCCAGTACTTC.

The CDR3 DNA reads as TGTGCCAGCCGGGACTACCTGGGGCGTTGGTACGAGCAGTACTTC. This gives the protein CASRDYLGRWYEQYF. The rearrangement links TRBV21-1 to TRBJ2-7; the table's D gene call, TRBD2, was not cross checked with the DNA. TRBV21-1 is a recognized pseudogene. The CDR3 runs to 15 residues.

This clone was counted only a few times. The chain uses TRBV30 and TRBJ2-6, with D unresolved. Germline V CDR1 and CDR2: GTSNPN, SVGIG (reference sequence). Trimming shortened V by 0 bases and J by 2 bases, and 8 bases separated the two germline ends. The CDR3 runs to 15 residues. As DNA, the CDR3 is TGTGCCTGGAGTGTTGGTCTCGCTGGGGCCAACGTCCTGACTTTC. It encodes CAWSVGLAGANVLTF.

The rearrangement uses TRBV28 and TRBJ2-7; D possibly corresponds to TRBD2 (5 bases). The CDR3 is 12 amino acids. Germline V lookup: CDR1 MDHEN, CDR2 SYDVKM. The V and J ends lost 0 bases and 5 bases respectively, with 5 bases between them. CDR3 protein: CASSLWTNEQYF. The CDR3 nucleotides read TGTGCCAGCAGTTTATGGACTAACGAGCAGTACTTC.

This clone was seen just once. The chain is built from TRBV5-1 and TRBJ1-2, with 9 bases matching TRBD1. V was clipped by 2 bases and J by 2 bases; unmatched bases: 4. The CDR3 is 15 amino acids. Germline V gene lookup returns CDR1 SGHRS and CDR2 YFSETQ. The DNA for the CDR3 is TGCGCCAGCAGCTTCCCGGGACAGGGCAACTATGGCTACACCTTC. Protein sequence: CASSFPGQGNYGYTF.

DNA of the CDR3: TGTGCCACCAGCCCCTCGTTAGGGGGGACAGGGGCCTACGAGCAGTACTTC. This codes for CATSPSLGGTGAYEQYF. This chain uses TRBV15 with TRBJ2-7, with 10 bases identical to TRBD1. There are 17 residues in the CDR3. Germline V gene lookup returns CDR1 LNHNV and CDR2 YYDKDF (reference sequence). The V gene end was trimmed by 5 bases and the J gene end by 2 bases; junction bases not matched to a gene: 12. The full variable domain, completed using reference TRBV15 and TRBJ2-7, is DAMVIQNPRYQVTQFGKPVTLSCSQTLNHNVMYWYQQKSSQAPKLLFHYYDKDFNNEADTPDNFQSRRPNTSFCFLDIRSPGLGDTAMYLCATSPSLGGTGAYEQYFGPGTRLTVT.

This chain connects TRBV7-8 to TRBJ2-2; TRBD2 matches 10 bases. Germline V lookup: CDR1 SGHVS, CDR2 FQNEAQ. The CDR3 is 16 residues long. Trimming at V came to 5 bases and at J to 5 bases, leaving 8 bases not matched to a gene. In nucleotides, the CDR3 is TGTGCCAGCAGCGACCGTGGACTAGCGGTAACCGGGGAGCTGTTTTTT. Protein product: CASSDRGLAVTGELFF. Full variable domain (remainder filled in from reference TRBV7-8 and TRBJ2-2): GAGVSQSPRYKVAKRGQDVALRCDPISGHVSLFWYQQALGQGPEFLTYFQNEAQLDKSGLPSDRFFAERPEGSVSTLKIQRTQQEDSAVYLCASSDRGLAVTGELFFGEGSRLTVL.

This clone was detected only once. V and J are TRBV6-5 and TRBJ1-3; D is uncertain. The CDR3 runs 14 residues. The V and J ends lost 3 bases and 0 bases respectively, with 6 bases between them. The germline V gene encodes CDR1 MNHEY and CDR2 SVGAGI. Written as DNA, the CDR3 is TGTGCCAGCAGTTATCAGAGCTCTGGAAACACCATATATTTT. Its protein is CASSYQSSGNTIYF.

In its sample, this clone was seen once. CDR3 residues: CASSYAGEETQYF. As DNA, the CDR3 is TGTGCCAGCAGCTACGCAGGGGAAGAGACCCAGTACTTC. The chain employs TRBV7-9 and TRBJ2-5; D is possibly TRBD1 (6 bases). The CDR3 loop spans 13 amino acids. V lost 4 bases and J lost 3, with 9 bases in between. Germline loops: CDR1 SEHNR, CDR2 FQNEAQ (reference sequence).

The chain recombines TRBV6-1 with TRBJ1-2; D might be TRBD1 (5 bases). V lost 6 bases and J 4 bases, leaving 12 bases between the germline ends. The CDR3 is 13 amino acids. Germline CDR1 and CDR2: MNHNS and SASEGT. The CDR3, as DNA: TGTGCCAGCAGCGGATGGGGGTTCTATGGCTACACCTTC. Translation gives CASSGWGFYGYTF.

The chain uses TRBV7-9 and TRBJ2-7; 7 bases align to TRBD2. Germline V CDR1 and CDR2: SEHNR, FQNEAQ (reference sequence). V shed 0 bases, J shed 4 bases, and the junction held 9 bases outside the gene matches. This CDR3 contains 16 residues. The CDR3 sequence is CASSLALVAGDYEQYF. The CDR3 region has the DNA TGTGCCAGCAGCTTAGCGTTGGTAGCGGGCGATTACGAGCAGTACTTC.

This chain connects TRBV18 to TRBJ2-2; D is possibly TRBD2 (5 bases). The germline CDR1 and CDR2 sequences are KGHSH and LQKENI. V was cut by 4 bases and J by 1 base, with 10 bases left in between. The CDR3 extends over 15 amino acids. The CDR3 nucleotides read TGTGCCAGCTCACGCGGGTCCATGAACACCGGGGAGCTGTTTTTT. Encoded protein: CASSRGSMNTGELFF. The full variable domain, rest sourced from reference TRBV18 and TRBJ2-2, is NAGVMQNPRHLVRRRGQEARLRCSPMKGHSHVYWYRQLPEEGLKFMVYLQKENIIDESGMPKERFSAEFPKEGPSILRIQQVVRGDSAAYFCASSRGSMNTGELFFGEGSRLTVL.

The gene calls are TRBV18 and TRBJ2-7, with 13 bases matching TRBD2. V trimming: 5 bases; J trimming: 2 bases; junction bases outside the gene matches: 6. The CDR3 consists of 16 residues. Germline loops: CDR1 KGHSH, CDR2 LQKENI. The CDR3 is CASSAGLAGEPYEQYF. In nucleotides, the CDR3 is TGTGCCAGCTCAGCCGGACTAGCGGGAGAACCCTACGAGCAGTACTTC.